The 14 T cell receptor beta chains reported below all come from one sample, sequenced in a study of neoadjuvant anti-PD-1 for oral cavity cancer. Time point described: after neoadjuvant nivolumab, at surgical resection. This table comes from immunoSEQ multiplex PCR, and its TCRdb copy is limited to in-frame clones, with some not included. Here the sample spans 11,000 to 15,000 clones, 75% being singletons. Sequenced here: PBMCs, sampled after nivolumab (anti-PD-1) treatment. Receptor source: a person aged 35 to 85 with oral cavity squamous cell carcinoma.

This clone was picked up one time. Distinct nucleotide sequences in the sample also encode this CDR3. The rearrangement links TRBV10-1 to TRBJ2-2; weak D call: TRBD1 (5 bases). The CDR3 runs 14 residues. V gave up 4 bases and J gave up 7 bases, with 13 bases separating them. Germline V lookup: CDR1 WNHNN, CDR2 SYGVQD (reference sequence). CDR3 sequence: CASSAVTTGGELFF. As DNA, the CDR3 is TGCGCCAGCAGTGCGGTTACCACAGGCGGGGAGCTGTTTTTT.

The chain links TRBV5-1 to TRBJ2-1; D possibly corresponds to TRBD2 (6 bases). The CDR3 spans 14 residues. V lost 4 bases and J 8 bases, leaving 16 bases between the germline ends. Germline-derived CDR1 and CDR2 are SGHRS and YFSETQ. In nucleotides, the CDR3 is TGCGCCAGCAGCCCGTCACTAGCTTTGGATGAGCAGTTCTTC. It yields the protein CASSPSLALDEQFF.

The chain links TRBV6-5 to TRBJ1-2; unclear D gene. Germline V gene sequence: CDR1 MNHEY, CDR2 SVGAGI. The CDR3 contains 14 residues. Trimming removed 5 bases from V and 7 bases from J, with 17 bases in between. CDR3 in DNA: TGTGCCAGCAGTGCCGCGGGAAAGACTCTTGGCTACACCTTC. Protein sequence: CASSAAGKTLGYTF.

CDR3 DNA: TGTGCCAGCAGTTTACGCGGGACGGGGAGTGGTCAGCCCCAGCATTTT. It yields the protein CASSLRGTGSGQPQHF. The genes are TRBV28 and TRBJ1-5, with D possibly being TRBD1 (5 bases). The CDR3 is made up of 16 amino acids. Germline V CDR1 and CDR2: MDHEN, SYDVKM. V lost 2 bases to trimming and J lost 6 bases, with 17 bases between them.

The count of this clone is one. The chain employs TRBV6-1 and TRBJ1-5; no reliable D call. The ends were cut back, 2 bases at V and 4 bases at J, with 15 bases in the middle. CDR3 length equals 16 residues. The germline V gene has CDR1 MNHNS and CDR2 SASEGT. CDR3: CASSEPGLQLNQPQHF. The CDR3, as DNA: TGTGCCAGCAGTGAACCCGGTTTGCAGCTTAATCAGCCCCAGCATTTT.

This clone has more than one count but fewer than ten. The CDR3 DNA follows: TGTGCCTGGAACAGGGTTGGGGAAAAACTGTTTTTT. It encodes CAWNRVGEKLFF. The rearrangement joins TRBV30 to TRBJ1-4; tentative D call: TRBD1 (6 bases). Per germline, CDR1 GTSNPN and CDR2 SVGIG (reference sequence). Trimming removed 4 bases from V and 8 bases from J, with 11 bases in between. The CDR3 runs 12 residues.

The rearrangement links TRBV29-1 to TRBJ2-7; TRBD1 matches 9 bases. The CDR3 spans 15 residues. Germline CDR1 reads SQVTM; CDR2 reads ANQGSEA. Trimming took 6 bases from V and 2 from J; bases not matched to a gene: 11. CDR3 in DNA: TGCAGCGTCCCCAAAGGGACAGGGACAACCTACGAGCAGTACTTC. This encodes CSVPKGTGTTYEQYF.

The V call is TRBV28, the J call TRBJ2-7; D remains ambiguous. This CDR3 has 13 residues. Germline V gene sequence: CDR1 MDHEN, CDR2 SYDVKM. V lost 3 bases and J 4 bases, leaving 10 bases between the germline ends. The CDR3 is CASSLSGRYEQYF. The CDR3 DNA is TGTGCCAGCAGTTTGTCCGGTAGGTACGAGCAGTACTTC.

A few counts support this clone. This chain uses TRBV29-1 with TRBJ2-4; no clear D gene. V lost 4 bases to trimming and J lost 0 bases, with 7 bases between them. This CDR3 is 13 amino acids long. Germline CDR1 and CDR2: SQVTM and ANQGSEA. CDR3 nucleotide sequence: TGCAGCGTTGGCATATTAGCCAAAAACATTCAGTACTTC. This translates into CSVGILAKNIQYF.

The chain carries TRBV9 and TRBJ2-1; no clear D gene. From germline, CDR1 is SGDLS and CDR2 YYNGEE. Trimming took off 1 base at V and 8 bases at J, with 16 bases between the two ends. CDR3 size: 15 residues. The CDR3 nucleotides are TGTGCCAGCAGCGTAAGAAGTGGCATGTTGCATGAGCAGTTCTTC. Residues: CASSVRSGMLHEQFF.

The chain combines TRBV27 with TRBJ1-1; possible D gene TRBD1, 5 bases. Germline-derived CDR1 and CDR2 are MNHEY and SMNVEV (reference sequence). The germline V and J ends were trimmed by 7 bases and 0 bases, with 12 bases remaining between them. The CDR3 sequence is 14 residues long. The CDR3 sequence: CASIADRLNTEAFF. Written as DNA, the CDR3 is TGTGCCAGCATCGCAGACAGATTGAACACTGAAGCTTTCTTT.

V is TRBV4-1 and J is TRBJ2-1; 12 positions agree with TRBD2. The CDR3 loop spans 17 amino acids. CDR1 and CDR2 (germline): MGHRA, YSYEKL. The junction had 8 bases not matched to a gene; V was cut back by 1 base and J by 7 bases. CDR3 in DNA: TGCGCCAGCAGCCAAGTCGCCCTAGCGGGAGGGTATAATGAGCAGTTCTTC. It codes for CASSQVALAGGYNEQFF.

V usage is TRBV7-2 and J usage is TRBJ1-1; TRBD1 matches at 8 bases. The CDR3 has 15 amino acids. Germline values: CDR1 SGHTA, CDR2 FQGNSA. The J segment lost 0 bases and the V segment lost 4 bases, leaving 4 bases of the junction unmatched. The CDR3 DNA sequence: TGTGCCAGCAGCTCTCGACAGGGGATGAACACTGAAGCTTTCTTT. This sequence encodes CASSSRQGMNTEAFF.

The V gene is TRBV7-9, the J gene TRBJ1-6, with TRBD1 identical over 8 bases. Trimming took 8 bases from V and 2 from J; bases not matched to a gene: 8. In germline, CDR1 is SEHNR, CDR2 FQNEAQ (reference sequence). The CDR3 is made up of 16 amino acids. The CDR3 is CASRGAGGTYNSPLHF. Written as DNA, the CDR3 is TGTGCCAGCCGAGGAGCAGGGGGCACCTATAATTCACCCCTCCACTTT.